The sequence of this T cell receptor (beta chain) was determined in a study of cytomegalovirus exposure and HLA in healthy donors. Whole-study results and caveats: Three CMV-associated chains were confirmed in vitro to be specific for CMV antigens.

Turning to this clone: Its specificity is not known.

The primer mix had 60 Vbeta and 13 Jbeta primers. Using immunoSEQ multiplex PCR, the repertoire was profiled, and TCRdb retains in-frame clones only, with some absent. The sample shows roughly 36,000 clones, 80% of them seen only once. This CDR3 is 17 amino acids long. Trimming pared 6 bases from V and 1 base from J, leaving 21 bases between. The germline CDR1 and CDR2 sequences are MDHEN and SYDVKM. The V gene is TRBV28, the J gene TRBJ1-2; possibly TRBD1 for D (6 bases). What was sequenced was PBMCs. This clonotype originated in a male donor in good health and CMV-seronegative. The CDR3 sequence: CASSQDSLVRINYGYTF. The DNA of the CDR3 is TGTGCCAGCAGCCAGGACAGTTTAGTTCGGATTAACTATGGCTACACCTTC.